Listed here are 17 T cell receptor beta chains from one sample, sequenced in a study of a mutant IDH1 vaccine in newly diagnosed glioma. What these receptors recognize is not known. Method: immunoSEQ multiplex PCR; TCRdb's copy keeps in-frame clones and lacks some. The table shows over 50,000 clones, with 70% to 90% occurring only once. Time point indicated: week 5, during vaccination. The content of each vaccine dose was 300 ug of mutant IDH1 20-mer peptide, and topical imiquimod accompanied it. Sequencing was performed on PBMCs, taken from a glioma patient whose treatment included an IDH1 peptide vaccine. These receptors were taken from a man aged 25-40 years with glioma.

V usage is TRBV30 and J usage is TRBJ1-1, with 9 nucleotides matching TRBD1. With V trimmed by 3 bases and J by 2 bases, 7 bases remained unmatched. The CDR3 is 15 residues long. Germline V lookup: CDR1 GTSNPN, CDR2 SVGIG (reference sequence). For the CDR3, the DNA is TGTGCCTGGAGCCACGGGACAGGGCCAAACACTGAAGCTTTCTTT. Its translation: CAWSHGTGPNTEAFF.

V is TRBV7-6 and J is TRBJ2-3; D gene unclear. Trimming left V 2 bases short and J 6 bases short, with 9 bases between. Germline V gene data show CDR1 as SGHVS and CDR2 as FNYEAQ. The CDR3 loop spans 13 amino acids. The CDR3 DNA is TGTGCCAGCAGCTTAAGTGGCGCTGATACGCAGTATTTT. Its protein is CASSLSGADTQYF.

The CDR3 DNA reads as TGTGCCAGCAGCCAATCGAACAGGGGGGGTGAAGCTTTCTTT. Protein sequence: CASSQSNRGGEAFF. The chain links TRBV4-2 to TRBJ1-1, with 8 positions matching TRBD1. The V segment lost 2 bases and the J segment 7 bases; nucleotides outside the gene matches: 6. The germline CDR1 and CDR2 sequences are LGHNA and YNFKEQ. This CDR3 contains 14 residues.

In this sample, this clone turned up a few times. This chain uses TRBV5-8 with TRBJ1-1; 9 bases fit TRBD1. Germline V gives CDR1 SGHTS, CDR2 YDEGEE. CDR3 size: 17 residues. Unmatched junction bases numbered 12, after V lost 4 bases and J lost 2 bases. In nucleotides, the CDR3 is TGTGCCAGCAGCGCGGGGACAGGGTGGGACCTAAACACTGAAGCTTTCTTT. It translates to CASSAGTGWDLNTEAFF.

The sample holds one count of this clone. CDR3 in amino acids: CASRTSGGDFSYEQYF. CDR3 DNA: TGTGCCAGCAGGACTAGCGGGGGGGACTTCTCCTACGAGCAGTACTTC. The V call is TRBV2, the J call TRBJ2-7; 14 bases match TRBD2. The CDR3 is made up of 16 amino acids. J lost 0 bases, V lost 6 bases, and 4 bases had no gene match. Germline V gene lookup returns CDR1 SNHLY and CDR2 FYNNEI.

The V gene is TRBV5-1, the J gene TRBJ1-4, with 9 positions matching TRBD1. V shed 1 base and J 7 bases; nucleotides not matched to a gene: 2. The CDR3 length is 14 residues. Germline CDR1 SGHRS, CDR2 YFSETQ. CDR3: CASSLWTGVEKLFF. DNA of the CDR3: TGCGCCAGCAGCTTGTGGACAGGGGTTGAAAAACTGTTTTTT.

This clone was counted between two and nine times. This rearrangement joins TRBV5-1 to TRBJ2-2; D gene unclear. CDR1 is SGHRS and CDR2 is YFSETQ in the germline V gene. CDR3 size: 12 residues. V lost 4 bases and J 1 base, leaving 2 bases between the germline ends. DNA of the CDR3: TGCGCCAGCAGCGGGAACACCGGGGAGCTGTTTTTT. It yields the protein CASSGNTGELFF.

The chain employs TRBV27 and TRBJ2-7; possibly TRBD2 for D (5 bases). This CDR3 has 16 residues. Germline-derived CDR1 and CDR2 are MNHEY and SMNVEV (reference sequence). V was clipped by 3 bases and J by 6 bases, with 21 bases between them. CDR3 loop: CASSLIVGPIGGEQYF. Here the CDR3 DNA reads TGTGCCAGCAGTTTGATCGTTGGACCTATCGGAGGCGAGCAGTACTTC.

The gene calls are TRBV6-5 and TRBJ2-1; the match to TRBD1 covers 9 bases. Germline V CDR1 and CDR2: MNHEY, SVGAGI. The junction had 6 bases not matched to a gene; V was cut back by 2 bases and J by 7 bases. This CDR3 is 15 amino acids long. The DNA of the CDR3 is TGTGCCAGCAGTTACGCGGGACAGGGACCTAATGAGCAGTTCTTC. Its translation is CASSYAGQGPNEQFF.

The J gene is TRBJ2-2, the V gene TRBV5-1, with 9 bases fitting TRBD1. CDR1 and CDR2 (germline): SGHRS, YFSETQ. After removal of 6 bases from V and 5 bases from J, the junction contained 8 bases not matched to a gene. The CDR3 length is 15 residues. The CDR3 bases are TGCGCCAGCACCCTACAGGGGGCGCTGACCGGGGAGCTGTTTTTT. It translates to CASTLQGALTGELFF. The full variable domain, rest sourced from reference TRBV5-1 and TRBJ2-2, is KAGVTQTPRYLIKTRGQQVTLSCSPISGHRSVSWYQQTPGQGLQFLFEYFSETQRNKGNFPGRFSGRQFSNSRSEMNVSTLELGDSALYLCASTLQGALTGELFFGEGSRLTVL.

V and J are TRBV10-1 and TRBJ2-1; D possibly matches TRBD1 or TRBD2 (5 bases each). The CDR3 loop spans 17 amino acids. The germline V and J ends were trimmed by 0 bases and 4 bases, with 16 bases remaining between them. Per the germline V gene, CDR1 is WNHNN and CDR2 is SYGVQD (reference sequence). The CDR3 spells CASSESIVAGSYNEQFF. For the CDR3, the DNA is TGCGCCAGCAGTGAGTCGATAGTGGCAGGGAGTTACAATGAGCAGTTCTTC.

V gene TRBV18 combines with J gene TRBJ2-7, with 12 bases that match TRBD2. Germline values: CDR1 KGHSH, CDR2 LQKENI. The CDR3 contains 16 residues. V gave up 0 bases and J gave up 1 base; unmatched junction bases: 1. CDR3 sequence: CASSPPGLAGSYEQYF. The CDR3, as DNA: TGTGCCAGCTCACCACCCGGACTAGCGGGGTCCTACGAGCAGTACTTC.

This rearrangement joins TRBV10-3 to TRBJ2-7; 9 nucleotides line up with TRBD1. The germline CDR1 and CDR2 sequences are ENHRY and SYGVKD. This CDR3 comprises 14 residues. V lost 10 bases, J lost 1 base, and 8 bases stayed unmatched. In DNA, the CDR3 is TGTGCCACCTACGAAGGGACAGGGTCCTACGAGCAGTACTTC. Its translation: CATYEGTGSYEQYF.

The chain joins TRBV21-1 to TRBJ1-3. TRBV21-1 is labeled a pseudogene. The CDR3 contains 13 residues. CDR3 in amino acids: CASSTLGGNTIYF. The CDR3 DNA follows: TGTGCCAGCAGCACCCTCGGAGGAAACACCATATATTTT.

The V call is TRBV6-4, the J call TRBJ2-1; 11 nucleotides match TRBD2. The V and J ends lost 1 base and 6 bases, in that order; junction bases with no gene match: 2. CDR1 is MRHNA, CDR2 SNTAGT, per germline. This CDR3 contains 15 residues. CDR3 bases: TGTGCCAGCAGTGACTTAGCGGGGGGGCCCAATGAGCAGTTCTTC. Protein sequence: CASSDLAGGPNEQFF.

This clone was found once. V gene TRBV15 combines with J gene TRBJ2-7, with D possibly being TRBD1 (5 bases). CDR1 is LNHNV and CDR2 is YYDKDF in the germline V gene (reference sequence). The CDR3 spans 15 residues. Deletions cut 3 bases from V and 0 bases from J, with 12 bases between. The DNA of the CDR3 is TGTGCCACCAGCAGTGATGCCAGGGTCTCCTACGAGCAGTACTTC. This sequence encodes CATSSDARVSYEQYF.

This clone has only a few counts. V gene TRBV6-4 combines with J gene TRBJ2-3, with 11 bases aligning to TRBD2. This CDR3 has 15 amino acids. In germline, CDR1 is MRHNA, CDR2 SNTAGT. V shed 3 bases, J shed 1 base, and the junction held 0 bases outside the gene matches. CDR3 region: CASSETSGGTDTQYF. The CDR3 nucleotides read TGTGCCAGCAGTGAGACTAGCGGGGGCACAGATACGCAGTATTTT.